The present T cell receptor (beta chain) was sequenced within a study of blood T cell repertoires in COVID-19. Study-level background: Samples representing acute and convalescent COVID-19 were sourced from the United States, Italy and Spain.

J was trimmed by 9 bases and V by 0 bases; bases with no gene match: 10. There are 16 residues in the CDR3. CDR1 and CDR2 from the germline V gene are MGHRA and YSYEKL. Profiling relied on immunoSEQ multiplex PCR, and the TCRdb table lists in-frame clones only, not all of them. The data contain roughly 150,000 clones, 65% to 90% of them singletons. The V gene is TRBV4-1, the J gene TRBJ1-4; 7 nucleotides line up with TRBD1. Input material: peripheral blood. This TCR was recovered from a man over 45 with acute or convalescent COVID-19. CDR3 loop: CASSQEPTGIGKKLFF. CDR3 nucleotide sequence: TGCGCCAGCAGCCAAGAACCGACAGGGATAGGTAAAAAACTGTTTTTT.